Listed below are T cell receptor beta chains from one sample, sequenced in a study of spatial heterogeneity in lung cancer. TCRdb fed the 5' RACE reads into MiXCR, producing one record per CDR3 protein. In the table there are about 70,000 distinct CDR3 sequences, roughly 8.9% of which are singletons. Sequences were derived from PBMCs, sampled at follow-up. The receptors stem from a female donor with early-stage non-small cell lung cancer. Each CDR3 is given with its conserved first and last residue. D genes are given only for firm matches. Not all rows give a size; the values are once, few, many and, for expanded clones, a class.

cdr3_nt: TGTGCCAGCCGCGGGGACAGGTATCAGCCCCAGCATTTT; cdr3_aa: CASRGDRYQPQHF; v_call: TRBV6-5; d_call: TRBD1; clone_size: -; j_call: TRBJ1-5
cdr3_nt: TGTGCCAGCAGTGAAGCGCTTCCGGGACAGGGATCGACGGACTTC; cdr3_aa: CASSEALPGQGSTDF; v_call: TRBV2; d_call: TRBD1; clone_size: many; j_call: TRBJ2-7
cdr3_nt: TGTGCCAGCAGCCAAGCCCCGGGGGGGTGGGACGAGCAGTACTTC; cdr3_aa: CASSQAPGGWDEQYF; v_call: TRBV3-1; d_call: TRBD2; clone_size: many; j_call: TRBJ2-7
cdr3_nt: TGTGCCAGCAGTTCTCAGGGTCTAACCTACGAGCAGTACTTC; cdr3_aa: CASSSQGLTYEQYF; v_call: TRBV28; d_call: -; clone_size: many; j_call: TRBJ2-7
cdr3_nt: TGTGCCAGCAGCCAAGCTTTGGGAGCGGAAACCTACGAGCAGTACTTC; cdr3_aa: CASSQALGAETYEQYF; v_call: TRBV4-2; d_call: -; clone_size: -; j_call: TRBJ2-7
cdr3_nt: TGTGCCAGCAGTTACAGGGTTGGGCAGTACTTC; cdr3_aa: CASSYRVGQYF; v_call: TRBV2; d_call: -; clone_size: many; j_call: TRBJ2-7
cdr3_nt: TGTGCCAGCAGCTTAGAGGTCGGAGCGTCCGGGGAGCTGTTTTTT; cdr3_aa: CASSLEVGASGELFF; v_call: TRBV7-2; d_call: -; clone_size: few; j_call: TRBJ2-2
cdr3_nt: TGTGCCAGCAGTGAAATTAGCGGGAGCTCCTACGAGCAGTACTTC; cdr3_aa: CASSEISGSSYEQYF; v_call: TRBV6-2/TRBV6-3; d_call: TRBD2; clone_size: many; j_call: TRBJ2-7
cdr3_nt: TGTGCCAGCAGTTCGCCTCTAGACGTGCAGTTCTTC; cdr3_aa: CASSSPLDVQFF; v_call: TRBV6-2/TRBV6-3; d_call: -; clone_size: many; j_call: TRBJ2-1
cdr3_nt: TGTGCCAGCAGCTTAACGGGGGGTTATCAAGAGACCCAGTACTTC; cdr3_aa: CASSLTGGYQETQYF; v_call: TRBV7-3; d_call: -; clone_size: many; j_call: TRBJ2-5
cdr3_nt: TGTGCCAGCAGTTCGACGAGGTACACTGAAGCTTTCTTT; cdr3_aa: CASSSTRYTEAFF; v_call: TRBV27; d_call: -; clone_size: many; j_call: TRBJ1-1
cdr3_nt: TGTGCCAGCAGTTTGCGAGGGAAGGGAGCTGGAAACACCATATATTTT; cdr3_aa: CASSLRGKGAGNTIYF; v_call: TRBV12-3/TRBV12-4; d_call: -; clone_size: -; j_call: TRBJ1-3
cdr3_nt: TGTGCCAGCAGCCAAGATTTCGGTCAGTTTTCGGAGACCCAGTACTTC; cdr3_aa: CASSQDFGQFSETQYF; v_call: TRBV4-2; d_call: -; clone_size: many; j_call: TRBJ2-5
cdr3_nt: TGTGCCAGCAGTTCAGTACCGCCCCGTGAGACCCAGTACTTC; cdr3_aa: CASSSVPPRETQYF; v_call: TRBV6-2/TRBV6-3; d_call: -; clone_size: -; j_call: TRBJ2-5
cdr3_nt: TGCAGTGCCCTGAGGCCCCCTAGCAATCAGCCCCAGCATTTT; cdr3_aa: CSALRPPSNQPQHF; v_call: TRBV20-1; d_call: -; clone_size: many; j_call: TRBJ1-5
cdr3_nt: TGTGCCAGCAGCGTGGGCCATACGACCGGGGAGCTGTTTTTT; cdr3_aa: CASSVGHTTGELFF; v_call: TRBV9; d_call: -; clone_size: -; j_call: TRBJ2-2
cdr3_nt: TGTGCCAGCAGTGGGGCTCTGGGGGGGGCCCAGCATTTT; cdr3_aa: CASSGALGGAQHF; v_call: TRBV27; d_call: -; clone_size: many; j_call: TRBJ1-5
cdr3_nt: TGTGCCAGCAGGGGGGAGCGAGAAGCTTTCTTT; cdr3_aa: CASRGEREAFF; v_call: TRBV12-3/TRBV12-4; d_call: -; clone_size: -; j_call: TRBJ1-1
cdr3_nt: TGCAGCGCCTATCAGCCCCAGCATTTT; cdr3_aa: CSAYQPQHF; v_call: TRBV29-1; d_call: -; clone_size: many; j_call: TRBJ1-5
cdr3_nt: TGTGCTAGTGGTTTGGTAACGGGCACCTACAATGAGCAGTTCTTC; cdr3_aa: CASGLVTGTYNEQFF; v_call: TRBV12-5; d_call: -; clone_size: -; j_call: TRBJ2-1
cdr3_nt: TGTGCCAGCAGACCCCGTAGAGGGGCCCCCCACTACAATGAGCAGTTCTTC; cdr3_aa: CASRPRRGAPHYNEQFF; v_call: TRBV7-3; d_call: -; clone_size: -; j_call: TRBJ2-1
cdr3_nt: TGTGCCAGCCCCCCGGGACAGAAAAGATACGAGCAGTACTTC; cdr3_aa: CASPPGQKRYEQYF; v_call: TRBV6-5; d_call: TRBD1; clone_size: many; j_call: TRBJ2-7
cdr3_nt: TGCAGTGCTAGAGCTCCCCAGGGAGGTCCGGGCGACGAGCAGTACTTC; cdr3_aa: CSARAPQGGPGDEQYF; v_call: TRBV20-1; d_call: -; clone_size: many; j_call: TRBJ2-7
cdr3_nt: TGTGCCAGCAGACGCCACAATCAGCCCCAGCATTTT; cdr3_aa: CASRRHNQPQHF; v_call: TRBV6-5; d_call: -; clone_size: few; j_call: TRBJ1-5
cdr3_nt: TGCGCCAGCAGCCAAGATTGGGGGCAGACCATATATTTT; cdr3_aa: CASSQDWGQTIYF; v_call: TRBV4-1; d_call: -; clone_size: few; j_call: TRBJ1-3
cdr3_nt: TGTGCCAGCAGCTCCTCCACCTACGAGCAGTACTTC; cdr3_aa: CASSSSTYEQYF; v_call: TRBV6-6; d_call: -; clone_size: many; j_call: TRBJ2-7
cdr3_nt: TGTGCCAGCAGCACTAGCGGGAGGGCAGATACGCAGTATTTT; cdr3_aa: CASSTSGRADTQYF; v_call: TRBV6-1; d_call: TRBD2; clone_size: many; j_call: TRBJ2-3
cdr3_nt: TGTGCCAGCACCAGGGACTCCTACGAGCAGTACTTC; cdr3_aa: CASTRDSYEQYF; v_call: TRBV7-8; d_call: -; clone_size: many; j_call: TRBJ2-7
cdr3_nt: TGTGCCAGCAGTGACGACAGGGGCTCCTATAATTCACCCCTCCACTTT; cdr3_aa: CASSDDRGSYNSPLHF; v_call: TRBV2; d_call: TRBD1; clone_size: many; j_call: TRBJ1-6
cdr3_nt: TGCAGCGTGATAGCGGGAGGGTCCTACAATGAGCAGTTCTTC; cdr3_aa: CSVIAGGSYNEQFF; v_call: TRBV29-1; d_call: TRBD2; clone_size: many; j_call: TRBJ2-1